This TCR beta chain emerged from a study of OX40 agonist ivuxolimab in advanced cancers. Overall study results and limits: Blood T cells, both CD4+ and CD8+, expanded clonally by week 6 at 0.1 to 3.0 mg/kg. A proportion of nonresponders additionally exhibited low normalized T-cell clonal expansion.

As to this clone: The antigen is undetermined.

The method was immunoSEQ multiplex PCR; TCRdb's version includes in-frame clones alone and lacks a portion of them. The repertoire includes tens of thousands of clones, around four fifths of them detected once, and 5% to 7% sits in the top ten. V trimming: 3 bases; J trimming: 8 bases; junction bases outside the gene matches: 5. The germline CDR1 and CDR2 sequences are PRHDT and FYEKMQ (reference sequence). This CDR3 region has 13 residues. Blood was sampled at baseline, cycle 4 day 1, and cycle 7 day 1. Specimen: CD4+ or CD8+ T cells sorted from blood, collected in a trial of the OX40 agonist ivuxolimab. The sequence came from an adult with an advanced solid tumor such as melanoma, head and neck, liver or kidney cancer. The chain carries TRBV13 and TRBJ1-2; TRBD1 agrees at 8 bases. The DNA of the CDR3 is TGTGCCAGCAGCTTCGGACAGGGAGGAGGCTACACCTTC. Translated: CASSFGQGGGYTF. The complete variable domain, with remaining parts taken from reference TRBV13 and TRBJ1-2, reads AAGVIQSPRHLIKEKRETATLKCYPIPRHDTVYWYQQGPGQDPQFLISFYEKMQSDKGSIPDRFSAQQFSDYHSELNMSSLELGDSALYFCASSFGQGGGYTFGSGTRLTVV.